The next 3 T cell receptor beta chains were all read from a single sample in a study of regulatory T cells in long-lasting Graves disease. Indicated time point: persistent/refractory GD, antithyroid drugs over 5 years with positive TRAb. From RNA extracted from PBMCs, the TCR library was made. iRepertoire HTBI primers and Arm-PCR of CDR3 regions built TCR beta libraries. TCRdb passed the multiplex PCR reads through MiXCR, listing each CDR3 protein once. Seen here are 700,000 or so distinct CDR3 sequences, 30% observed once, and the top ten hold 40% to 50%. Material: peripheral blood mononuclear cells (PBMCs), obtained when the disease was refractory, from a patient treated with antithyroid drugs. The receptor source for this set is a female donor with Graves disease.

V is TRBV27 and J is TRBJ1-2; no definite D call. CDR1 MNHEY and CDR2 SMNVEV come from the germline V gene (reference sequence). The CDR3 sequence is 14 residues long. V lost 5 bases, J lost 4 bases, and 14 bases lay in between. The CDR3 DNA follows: TGTGCCAGCAGTCCGCGGTCCGAAACCTATGGCTACACCTTC. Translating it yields CASSPRSETYGYTF.

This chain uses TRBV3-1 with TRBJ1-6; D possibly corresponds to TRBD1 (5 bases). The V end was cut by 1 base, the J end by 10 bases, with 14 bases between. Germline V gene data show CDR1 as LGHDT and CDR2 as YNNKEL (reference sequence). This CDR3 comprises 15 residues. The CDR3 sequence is CASSQVPDTKSPLHF. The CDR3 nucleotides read TGTGCCAGCAGCCAAGTCCCGGACACGAAATCACCCCTCCACTTT.

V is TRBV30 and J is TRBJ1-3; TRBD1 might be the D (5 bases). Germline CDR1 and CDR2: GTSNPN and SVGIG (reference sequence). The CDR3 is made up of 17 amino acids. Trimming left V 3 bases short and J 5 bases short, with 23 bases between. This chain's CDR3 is CAWSTLGGMHLRNTIYF. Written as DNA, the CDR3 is TGTGCCTGGAGCACCCTTGGGGGGATGCACCTTCGAAACACCATATATTTT.